Listed here are 27 T cell receptor beta chains from one sample, sequenced in a study of control samples from healthy donors and cancer patients. Using immunoSEQ multiplex PCR, the repertoire was profiled, and TCRdb retains in-frame clones only, with some absent. Here the sample spans 90,000 to 120,000 clones, about 80% being singletons. Sample: blood. Receptors originate from a man younger than 35 in good health.

The gene calls are TRBV10-3 and TRBJ2-1; 10 nucleotides agree with TRBD2. V was pared by 4 bases and J by 7 bases, with 16 bases of the junction left unmatched. This CDR3 region has 18 residues. Germline V gives CDR1 ENHRY, CDR2 SYGVKD. CDR3 coding DNA: TGTGCCATCAGTGTAGGAGCGGGGGGGCTTCGTTTTGGGAATGAGCAGTTCTTC. Protein: CAISVGAGGLRFGNEQFF.

This chain links TRBV10-2 with TRBJ1-1; D possibly corresponds to TRBD1 (6 bases). Looked up from germline, CDR1 is WSHSY and CDR2 is SAAADI. This CDR3 has 16 residues. Trimming stripped 7 bases from V and 1 base from J, with 19 bases between. In DNA form, the CDR3 reads TGCGCCAGCACAGGGGCTCGGTCAGGTGGGAACACTGAAGCTTTCTTT. Amino acid sequence: CASTGARSGGNTEAFF.

This clone occurred a few times. This chain uses TRBV7-2 with TRBJ1-1; possible D gene TRBD1, 5 bases. The V gene lost 5 bases and the J gene lost 7 bases, with 11 bases spanning the gap. The CDR3 sequence is 12 residues long. Germline CDR1 and CDR2: SGHTA and FQGNSA. CDR3 DNA: TGTGCCAGCAGCGGGACCGGGGGTGAAGCTTTCTTT. Translated: CASSGTGGEAFF.

V and J are TRBV10-2 and TRBJ2-6; maybe TRBD1 (5 bases). Trimming took off 0 bases at V and 4 bases at J, with 10 bases between the two ends. Germline lookup yields CDR1 WSHSY and CDR2 SAAADI. The CDR3 is 16 amino acids. This chain's CDR3 is CASSESQGAGANVLTF. CDR3 sequence (DNA): TGCGCCAGCAGTGAGTCTCAGGGCGCCGGGGCCAACGTCCTGACTTTC.

The chain is built from TRBV4-2 and TRBJ2-5; weak D call: TRBD2 (6 bases). From germline, CDR1 is LGHNA and CDR2 YNFKEQ. The CDR3 extends over 15 amino acids. Between the trimmed V and J ends, which lost 2 bases and 2 bases, there was a span of 12 bases. The CDR3 DNA reads as TGTGCCAGCAGCCAAAGCTCTAGCGCTCAAGAGACCCAGTACTTC. Protein product: CASSQSSSAQETQYF.

DNA of the CDR3: TGTGCCAGCACCCAGGGGCTAGCTAATGAAAAACTGTTTTTT. The encoded protein is CASTQGLANEKLFF. This chain uses TRBV5-8 with TRBJ1-4; weak D call: TRBD1 (6 bases). V gave up 6 bases and J gave up 3 bases, with 12 bases separating them. Germline V gene data show CDR1 as SGHTS and CDR2 as YDEGEE. The CDR3 runs to 14 residues.

This chain uses TRBV28 with TRBJ1-2; D uncertain. The V gene's germline CDR1 is MDHEN and CDR2 SYDVKM. This CDR3 spans 13 amino acids. V lost 6 bases, J lost 3 bases, and 11 bases lay in between. The CDR3 coding sequence is TGTGCCAGCAGGTTCCCCTGGGACTATGGCTACACCTTC. It is translated as CASRFPWDYGYTF.

This chain uses TRBV3-1 (or the pseudogene TRBV3-2) with TRBJ2-7; 7 nucleotides line up with TRBD2. The CDR3 has 17 amino acids. Germline assignment: CDR1 LGHDT and CDR2 YNNKEL (reference sequence). With V trimmed by 3 bases and J by 7 bases, 18 bases remained unmatched. CDR3: CASSQRGEGLRLGEQYF. The CDR3 DNA reads TGTGCCAGCAGCCAGAGAGGTGAGGGACTAAGATTGGGGGAGCAGTACTTC.

The J gene is TRBJ2-2, the V gene TRBV6-2 or TRBV6-3, with D perhaps matching TRBD1 (6 bases). Germline assignment: CDR1 MNHEY and CDR2 SVGEGT. V lost 6 bases, J lost 2 bases, and 13 bases lay in between. The CDR3 is 15 amino acids. CDR3 in amino acids: CASSPHRDNTGELFF. CDR3 bases: TGTGCCAGCAGCCCCCACAGGGACAACACCGGGGAGCTGTTTTTT.

This clone was found once. The rearrangement joins TRBV9 to TRBJ2-1, with TRBD2 matching 8 bases. The CDR3 runs to 17 residues. Germline trimming cut 4 bases from V and 2 bases from J; bases unmatched to any gene: 11. CDR1 and CDR2 (germline): SGDLS, YYNGEE. CDR3 sequence: CASSTQILAAPYNEQFF. DNA of the CDR3: TGTGCCAGCAGCACCCAGATACTAGCGGCGCCCTACAATGAGCAGTTCTTC.

The J gene is TRBJ2-3, the V gene TRBV6-2 or TRBV6-3; D may be TRBD1 or TRBD2 (5 bases each). Germline V gene lookup returns CDR1 MNHEY and CDR2 SVGEGT. The CDR3 loop spans 14 amino acids. Trimming took 4 bases from V and 4 from J, leaving 12 bases between them. CDR3 in amino acids: CASSLTAGADTQYF. The CDR3 DNA reads as TGTGCCAGCAGTTTGACAGCCGGGGCAGATACGCAGTATTTT.

The rearrangement links TRBV5-5 to TRBJ2-3, with 12 bases identical to TRBD2. Trimming at V came to 0 bases and at J to 5 bases, leaving 4 bases not matched to a gene. The CDR3 has 16 residues. CDR1 and CDR2 from the germline V gene are SGHKS and YYEKEE (reference sequence). The CDR3 protein is CASSLGLAGVGDTQYF. The CDR3 region has the DNA TGTGCCAGCAGCTTGGGACTAGCGGGGGTGGGAGATACGCAGTATTTT.

Concerning this clone itself: The same CDR3 arises from other DNA sequences in this sample as well. V is TRBV7-2 and J is TRBJ2-5; no clear D. The CDR3 runs to 14 residues. CDR1 is SGHTA and CDR2 is FQGNSA in the germline V gene. Trimming took off 0 bases at V and 4 bases at J, with 9 bases between the two ends. The CDR3 region has the DNA TGTGCCAGCAGCTTAGCGGGAATGCGAGAGACCCAGTACTTC. This encodes CASSLAGMRETQYF.

V gene TRBV6-1 combines with J gene TRBJ2-7; D gene uncertain. Trimming removed 2 bases at V and 3 bases at J, with 11 bases between. CDR1 is MNHNS, CDR2 SASEGT, per germline. The CDR3 is 14 amino acids. CDR3 sequence: CASSEIGWVYEQYF. CDR3 in DNA: TGTGCCAGCAGTGAAATTGGGTGGGTCTACGAGCAGTACTTC.

This clone was seen more than once but under ten times. The rearrangement links TRBV7-6 to TRBJ1-5, with D tentatively TRBD1 (5 bases). V dropped 1 base and J dropped 3 bases, with 13 bases sitting between them. This CDR3 comprises 16 residues. Germline V gives CDR1 SGHVS, CDR2 FNYEAQ. This CDR3 reads CASSLEVAGHNQPQHF. Here the CDR3 DNA reads TGTGCCAGCAGCTTAGAGGTGGCAGGGCACAATCAGCCCCAGCATTTT.

The V call is TRBV5-6, the J call TRBJ1-3; the D gene is possibly TRBD1 (5 bases). V lost 2 bases and J 0 bases, leaving 15 bases between the germline ends. This CDR3 has 17 amino acids. The V gene's germline CDR1 is SGHDT and CDR2 YYEEEE. This CDR3 reads CASSLKGRRTSGNTIYF. The DNA of the CDR3 is TGTGCCAGCAGCTTAAAGGGACGGAGAACCTCTGGAAACACCATATATTTT.

V and J are TRBV25-1 and TRBJ1-3; D is unresolved. V lost 1 base and J 0 bases, leaving 10 bases between the germline ends. There are 16 residues in the CDR3. Germline CDR1 and CDR2: MGHDK and SYGVNS. CDR3 nucleotide sequence: TGTGCCAGCAGTGAATGGCCGGACGACTCTGGAAACACCATATATTTT. Translated, it gives CASSEWPDDSGNTIYF.

The chain uses TRBV11-2 and TRBJ2-2; no reliable D call. The germline V gene encodes CDR1 SGHAT and CDR2 FQNNGV. The V and J ends lost 5 bases and 4 bases respectively, with 14 bases between them. This CDR3 comprises 15 residues. CDR3 coding DNA: TGTGCCAGCAGCCCCCGCCCAGCAGCCACCGGGGAGCTGTTTTTT. Translation gives CASSPRPAATGELFF.

Remarks on this clone: The same CDR3 also results from other DNA sequences found in this sample. V gene TRBV9 combines with J gene TRBJ2-7; D not certain. Between the trimmed V and J ends, which lost 0 bases and 2 bases, there was a span of 9 bases. Looked up from germline, CDR1 is SGDLS and CDR2 is YYNGEE. The length of the CDR3 is 14 residues. The CDR3: CASSVDGEPYEQYF. The DNA for the CDR3 is TGTGCCAGCAGCGTAGATGGAGAACCCTACGAGCAGTACTTC.

This clone was detected once. The V call is TRBV12-3 or TRBV12-4, the J call TRBJ1-2, with D hard to call. The CDR3 totals 13 residues. V lost 1 base to trimming and J lost 4 bases, with 7 bases between them. CDR3 sequence reads: CASSLGAVYGYTF. The CDR3 bases are TGTGCCAGCAGTTTAGGTGCAGTCTATGGCTACACCTTC.

The chain uses TRBV30 and TRBJ1-3; the D is unclear. In germline, CDR1 is GTSNPN, CDR2 SVGIG (reference sequence). The CDR3 contains 14 residues. V shed 1 base and J shed 0 bases, with 7 bases lying between them. CDR3 nucleotide sequence: TGTGCCTGGAGTGGCACACACTCTGGAAACACCATATATTTT. This encodes CAWSGTHSGNTIYF.

This clone was seen only a few times. The chain joins TRBV30 to TRBJ1-3; D gene ambiguous. V lost 4 bases and J lost 4, with 8 bases in between. The CDR3 is 12 amino acids. Looked up from germline, CDR1 is GTSNPN and CDR2 is SVGIG (reference sequence). Here the CDR3 reads CAWKGLGNTIYF. DNA of the CDR3: TGTGCCTGGAAAGGGTTAGGAAACACCATATATTTT.

The CDR3 DNA reads as TGTGCCAGCAGTTATAGCGGGGGCAGTCAGCCCCAGCATTTT. Translating it yields CASSYSGGSQPQHF. J is TRBJ1-5 and V is TRBV6-2 or TRBV6-3, with D possibly being TRBD1 (6 bases). Germline CDR1 is MNHEY and CDR2 is SVGEGT. The CDR3 is 14 amino acids. The V and J ends lost 3 bases and 6 bases respectively, with 12 bases between them.

The chain employs TRBV28 and TRBJ2-2; 7 bases are shared with TRBD1. The V gene's germline CDR1 is MDHEN and CDR2 SYDVKM. The V segment lost 2 bases and the J segment 5 bases; nucleotides outside the gene matches: 8. This CDR3 comprises 16 residues. The CDR3: CASSLNDRETTGELFF. CDR3 in DNA: TGTGCCAGCAGTTTAAACGACAGGGAGACTACCGGGGAGCTGTTTTTT. The full variable domain, completed using reference TRBV28 and TRBJ2-2, is DVKVTQSSRYLVKRTGEKVFLECVQDMDHENMFWYRQDPGLGLRLIYFSYDVKMKEKGDIPEGYSVSREKKERFSLILESASTNQTSMYLCASSLNDRETTGELFFGEGSRLTVL.

The chain combines TRBV6-5 with TRBJ1-1; D is unclear. Trimming left V 8 bases short and J 6 bases short, with 16 bases between. Germline CDR1 MNHEY, CDR2 SVGAGI. CDR3 size: 13 residues. As DNA, the CDR3 is TGTGCCAGCCGAAGTCAGTGGGAATCTGAAGCTTTCTTT. Encoded protein: CASRSQWESEAFF.

The chain has TRBV2 and TRBJ2-4; 10 bases are a match to TRBD1. J gave up 2 bases and V 8 bases, and 15 bases lay outside the gene matches. This CDR3 spans 18 amino acids. The germline V gene encodes CDR1 SNHLY and CDR2 FYNNEI. CDR3 in amino acids: CASSPTGGRIGPKNIQYF. The CDR3 nucleotides are TGTGCCAGCTCTCCGACAGGGGGCCGTATCGGGCCCAAAAACATTCAGTACTTC.

The rearrangement joins TRBV5-1 to TRBJ1-6; TRBD1 aligns across 10 bases. V lost 4 bases, J lost 10 bases, and 8 bases stayed unmatched. The V gene's germline CDR1 is SGHRS and CDR2 YFSETQ. This CDR3 is 15 amino acids long. This chain's CDR3 is CASSPGQGMGSPLHF. In DNA form, the CDR3 reads TGCGCCAGCAGCCCGGGACAGGGGATGGGGTCACCCCTCCACTTT.